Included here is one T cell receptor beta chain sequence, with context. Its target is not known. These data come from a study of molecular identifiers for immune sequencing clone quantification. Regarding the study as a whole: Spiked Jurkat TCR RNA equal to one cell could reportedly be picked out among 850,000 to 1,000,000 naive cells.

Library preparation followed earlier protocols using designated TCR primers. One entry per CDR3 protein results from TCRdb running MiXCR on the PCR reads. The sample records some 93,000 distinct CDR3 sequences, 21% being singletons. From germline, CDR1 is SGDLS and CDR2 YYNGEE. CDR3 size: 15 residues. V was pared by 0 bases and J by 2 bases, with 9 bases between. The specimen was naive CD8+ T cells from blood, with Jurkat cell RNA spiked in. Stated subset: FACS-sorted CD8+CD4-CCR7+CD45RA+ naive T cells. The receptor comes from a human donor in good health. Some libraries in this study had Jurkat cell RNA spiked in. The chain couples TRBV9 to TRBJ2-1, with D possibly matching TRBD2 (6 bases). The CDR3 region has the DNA TGTGCCAGCAGCGTAGGGCTAGCGACCTACAATGAGCAGTTCTTC. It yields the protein CASSVGLATYNEQFF. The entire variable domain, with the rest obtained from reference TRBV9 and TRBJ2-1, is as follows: DSGVTQTPKHLITATGQRVTLRCSPRSGDLSVYWYQQSLDQGLQFLIQYYNGEERAKGNILERFSAQQFPDLHSELNLSSLELGDSALYFCASSVGLATYNEQFFGPGTRLTVL.